The present T cell receptor beta chain was sequenced within a study of blood T cell repertoires in COVID-19. Germline-derived CDR1 and CDR2 are SGHVS and FQNEAQ. V was clipped by 8 bases and J by 0 bases; unmatched bases: 4. This CDR3 comprises 13 residues. TCRdb keeps only in-frame clones here, not all; method: immunoSEQ multiplex PCR. The repertoire includes tens of thousands of clones, approximately 89% of them detected once, and under 45% sits in the top ten. The material sequenced was peripheral blood. This TCR came from an older woman with COVID-19, enrolled during active disease. The V and J genes are TRBV7-8 and TRBJ2-7; 7 positions agree with TRBD2. CDR3 loop: CASSRGDSYEQYF. CDR3 sequence (DNA): TGTGCCAGCTCACGGGGGGACTCCTACGAGCAGTACTTC.